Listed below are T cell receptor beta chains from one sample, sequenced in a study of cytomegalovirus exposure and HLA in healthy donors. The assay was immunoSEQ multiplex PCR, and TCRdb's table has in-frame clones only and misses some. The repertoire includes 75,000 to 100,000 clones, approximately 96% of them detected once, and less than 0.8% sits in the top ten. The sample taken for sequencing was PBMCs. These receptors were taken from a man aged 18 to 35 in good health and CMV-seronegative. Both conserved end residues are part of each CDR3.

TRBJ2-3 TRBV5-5 CASRRASAGGPQSTQYF
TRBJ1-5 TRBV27 CASSLLTDIASGNQPQHF
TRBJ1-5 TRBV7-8 CASSPERSRGSNQPQHF
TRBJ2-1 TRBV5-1 CASSLETSGINEQFF
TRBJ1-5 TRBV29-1 CSVEDLVGQGDSNQPQHF
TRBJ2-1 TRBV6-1 CASSPSARIYNEQFF
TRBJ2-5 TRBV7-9 CASSRDREETQYF
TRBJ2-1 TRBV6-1 CASSEEERGSRFF
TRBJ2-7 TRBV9 CASSSSKGVEAWLIHEQYF
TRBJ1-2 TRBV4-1 CASSQDQTVNYGYTF
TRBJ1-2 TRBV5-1 CASSSGGLRLGGYTF
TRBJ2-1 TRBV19 CASRFRVRGSIDGSLSYNEQFF
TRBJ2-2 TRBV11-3 CASSSGTSYTGELFF
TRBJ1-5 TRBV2 CASRGQFNQPQHF
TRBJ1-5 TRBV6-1 CASSEAGGNQPQHF
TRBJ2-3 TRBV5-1 CASSPEPSTDTQYF
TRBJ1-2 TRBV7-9 CASSLSSKGAPGYTF
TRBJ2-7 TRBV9 CASSQGQGMIYEQYF
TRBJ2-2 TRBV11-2 CASSLGHANTGELFF
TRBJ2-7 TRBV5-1 CASSLVSGSYEQYF
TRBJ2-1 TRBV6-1 CASSEPGLAGHEQFF
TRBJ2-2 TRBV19 CASRRLADTGELFF
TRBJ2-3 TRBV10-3 CAIMRGQGTDTQYF
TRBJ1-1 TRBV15 CATSRVRVTEAFF
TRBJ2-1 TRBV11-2 CASRFFGGRGRGEQFF
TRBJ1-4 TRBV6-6 CASQGPANEKLFF
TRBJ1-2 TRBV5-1 CASSLYPQKDGYTF
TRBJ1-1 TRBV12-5 CASGPAAGWNTEAFF
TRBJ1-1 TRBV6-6 CASTRQGARAFF
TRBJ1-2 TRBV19 CASSIEEGNYGYTF
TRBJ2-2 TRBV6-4 CASSDISNTGELFF
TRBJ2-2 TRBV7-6 CASSFRLLNTGELFF
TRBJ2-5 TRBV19 CASSSRTGIETQYF
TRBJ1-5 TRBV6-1 CASETDRRPQHF
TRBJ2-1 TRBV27 CASSLSGGEAYNEQFF
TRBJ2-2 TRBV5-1 CASSQGWGAGELFF
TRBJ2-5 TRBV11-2 CASTARTSGAQETQYF
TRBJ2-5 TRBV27 CASSLTSGIGYQETQYF
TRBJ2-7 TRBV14 CASSLGGAIYEQYF
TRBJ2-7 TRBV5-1 CASSLQTSGANKRHF